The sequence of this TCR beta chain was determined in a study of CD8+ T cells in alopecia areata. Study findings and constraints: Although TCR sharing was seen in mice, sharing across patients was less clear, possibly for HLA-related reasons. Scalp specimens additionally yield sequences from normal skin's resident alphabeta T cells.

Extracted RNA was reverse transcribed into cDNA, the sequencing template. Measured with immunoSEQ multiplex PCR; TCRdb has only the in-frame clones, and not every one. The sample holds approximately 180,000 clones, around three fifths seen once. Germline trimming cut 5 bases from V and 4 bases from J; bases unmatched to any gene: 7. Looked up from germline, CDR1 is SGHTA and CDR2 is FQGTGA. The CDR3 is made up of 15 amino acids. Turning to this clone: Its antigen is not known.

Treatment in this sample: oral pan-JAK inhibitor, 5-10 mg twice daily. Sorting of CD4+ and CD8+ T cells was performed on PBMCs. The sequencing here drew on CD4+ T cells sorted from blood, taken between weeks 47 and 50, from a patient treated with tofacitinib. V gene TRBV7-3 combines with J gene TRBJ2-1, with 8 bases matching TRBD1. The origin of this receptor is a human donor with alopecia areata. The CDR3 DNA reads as TGTGCCAGCAGCCGGGGACAGGCGCGGTACAATGAGCAGTTCTTC. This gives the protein CASSRGQARYNEQFF.